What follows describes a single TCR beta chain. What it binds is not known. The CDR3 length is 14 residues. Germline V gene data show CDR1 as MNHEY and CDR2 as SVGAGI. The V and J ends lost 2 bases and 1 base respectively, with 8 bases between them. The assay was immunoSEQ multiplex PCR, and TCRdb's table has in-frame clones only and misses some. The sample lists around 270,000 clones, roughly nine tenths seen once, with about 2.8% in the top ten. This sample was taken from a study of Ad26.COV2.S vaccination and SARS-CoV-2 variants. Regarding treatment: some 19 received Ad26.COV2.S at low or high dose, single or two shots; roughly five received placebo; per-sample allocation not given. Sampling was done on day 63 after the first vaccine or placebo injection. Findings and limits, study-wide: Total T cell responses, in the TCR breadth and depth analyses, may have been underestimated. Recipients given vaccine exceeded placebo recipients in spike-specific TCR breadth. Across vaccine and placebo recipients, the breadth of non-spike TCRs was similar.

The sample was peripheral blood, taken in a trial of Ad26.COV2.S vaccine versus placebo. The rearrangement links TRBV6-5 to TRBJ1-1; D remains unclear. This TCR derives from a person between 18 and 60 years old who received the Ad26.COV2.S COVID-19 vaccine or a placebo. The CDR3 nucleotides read TGTGCCAGCAGTTACAAGGGAGAGAACACTGAAGCTTTCTTT. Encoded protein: CASSYKGENTEAFF.